This TCR beta chain is from a study of blood T cell repertoires in COVID-19. Assay used: immunoSEQ multiplex PCR; TCRdb lists only in-frame clones, some missing. The sample carries about 150,000 clones, about 88% recorded once. The CDR3 consists of 15 residues. Germline CDR1 and CDR2: SGDLS and YYNGEE. V shed 5 bases and J shed 0 bases, with 12 bases lying between them. V is TRBV9 and J is TRBJ2-1; D gene unclear. This TCR derives from a human donor in a cohort sampled during active COVID-19. Sequenced sample: peripheral blood. The CDR3 nucleotides read TGTGCCAGCAGTCCTGTTAAGAGCTCCTACAATGAGCAGTTCTTC. Amino acid sequence: CASSPVKSSYNEQFF.